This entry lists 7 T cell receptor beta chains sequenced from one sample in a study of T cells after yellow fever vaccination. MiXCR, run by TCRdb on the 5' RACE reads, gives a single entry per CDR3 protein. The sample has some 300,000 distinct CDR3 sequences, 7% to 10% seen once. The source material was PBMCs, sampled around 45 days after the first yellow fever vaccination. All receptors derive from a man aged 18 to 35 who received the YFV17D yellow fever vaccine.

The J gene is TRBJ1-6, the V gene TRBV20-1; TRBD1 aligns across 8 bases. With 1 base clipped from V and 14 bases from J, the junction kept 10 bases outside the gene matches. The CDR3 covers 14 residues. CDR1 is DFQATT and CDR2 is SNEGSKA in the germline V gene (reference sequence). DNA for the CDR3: TGCAGTGCTAGAGTCAAGGACAGGGAAATTACCCTCCACTTT. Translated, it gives CSARVKDREITLHF.

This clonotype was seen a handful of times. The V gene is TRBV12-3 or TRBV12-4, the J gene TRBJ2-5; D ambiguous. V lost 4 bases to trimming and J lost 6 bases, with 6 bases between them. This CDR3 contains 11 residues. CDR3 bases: TGTGCCAGCAGTTCCGGACAGACCCAGTACTTC. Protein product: CASSSGQTQYF.

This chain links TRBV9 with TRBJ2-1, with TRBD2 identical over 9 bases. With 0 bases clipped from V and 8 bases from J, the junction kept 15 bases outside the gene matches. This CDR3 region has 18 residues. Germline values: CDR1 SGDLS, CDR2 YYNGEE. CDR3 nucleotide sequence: TGTGCCAGCAGCGTAGGGGCGGGGGGGCCTCTACGGTGGGATGAGCAGTTCTTC. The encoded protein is CASSVGAGGPLRWDEQFF.

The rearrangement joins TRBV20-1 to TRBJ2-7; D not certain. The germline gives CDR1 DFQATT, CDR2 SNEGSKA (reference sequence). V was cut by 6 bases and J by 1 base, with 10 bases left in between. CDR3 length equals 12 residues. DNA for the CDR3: TGCAGTGCAGACTCGAGTTCCTACGAGCAGTACGTC. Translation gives CSADSSSYEQYV.

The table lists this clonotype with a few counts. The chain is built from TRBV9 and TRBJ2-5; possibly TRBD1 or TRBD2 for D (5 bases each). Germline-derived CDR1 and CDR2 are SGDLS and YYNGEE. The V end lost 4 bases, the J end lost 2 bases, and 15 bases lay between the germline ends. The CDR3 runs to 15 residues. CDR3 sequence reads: CASSPRGRPQETQYF. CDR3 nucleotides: TGTGCCAGCAGCCCCCGGGGCAGACCTCAAGAGACCCAGTACTTC.

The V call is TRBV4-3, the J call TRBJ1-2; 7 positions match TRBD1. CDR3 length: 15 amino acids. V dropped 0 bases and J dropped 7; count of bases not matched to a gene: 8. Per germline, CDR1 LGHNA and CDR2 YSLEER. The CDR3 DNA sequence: TGCGCCAGCAGCCAAGAGTGGCAGGGGGGCGTTGGCTACACCTTC. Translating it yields CASSQEWQGGVGYTF.

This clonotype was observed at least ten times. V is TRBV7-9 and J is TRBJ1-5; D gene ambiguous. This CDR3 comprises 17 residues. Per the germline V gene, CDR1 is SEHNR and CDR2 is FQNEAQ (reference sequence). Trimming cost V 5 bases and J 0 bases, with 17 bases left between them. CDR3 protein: CASSRYEGGYSNQPQHF. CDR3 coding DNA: TGTGCCAGCAGCCGTTACGAGGGCGGTTATAGCAATCAGCCCCAGCATTTT. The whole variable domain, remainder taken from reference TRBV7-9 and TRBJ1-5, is DTGVSQNPRHKITKRGQNVTFRCDPISEHNRLYWYRQTLGQGPEFLTYFQNEAQLEKSRLLSDRFSAERPKGSFSTLEIQRTEQGDSAMYLCASSRYEGGYSNQPQHFGDGTRLSIL.